Below, 25 T cell receptor beta chains from the same sample are listed, as sequenced in a study of neurological immune-mediated disorders. TCRdb used MiXCR to reprocess the 5' RACE reads, holding one entry per CDR3 protein. The sample consists of some 37,000 distinct CDR3 sequences, 10% of them appearing once. The sequencing input was PBMCs. All receptors come from a woman younger than 45 with HTLV-1-associated myelopathy (HAM/TSP).

This clonotype was detected many times. For the CDR3, the DNA is TGTGCCAGCAGTTTGGACAGGGAGGGAACTGAAGCTTTCTTT. This translates into CASSLDREGTEAFF. The rearrangement joins TRBV28 to TRBJ1-1; TRBD1 aligns across 8 bases. The germline V gene has CDR1 MDHEN and CDR2 SYDVKM. Trimming cost V 3 bases and J 5 bases; bases outside gene matches: 5. This CDR3 comprises 14 residues.

This clonotype appeared many times. The CDR3 DNA reads TGCGCCAGCAGTAATGGGGCTAATGCTTTCATAACTGAAGCTTTCTTT. This sequence encodes CASSNGANAFITEAFF. This chain connects TRBV5-1 to TRBJ1-1, with a tentative D call TRBD1 (5 bases). In germline, CDR1 is SGHRS, CDR2 YFSETQ. V lost 5 bases to trimming and J lost 5 bases, with 22 bases between them. The CDR3 contains 16 residues. Based on the CDR3 plus reference TRBV5-1 and TRBJ1-1, the full variable domain is KAGVTQTPRYLIKTRGQQVTLSCSPISGHRSVSWYQQTPGQGLQFLFEYFSETQRNKGNFPGRFSGRQFSNSRSEMNVSTLELGDSALYLCASSNGANAFITEAFFGQGTRLTVV.

This clonotype was found many times. One end of the junction varies from germline; a read error may be responsible. V is TRBV18 and J is TRBJ2-7, with 10 positions matching TRBD2. CDR3 length equals 15 residues. From germline, CDR1 is KGHSH and CDR2 LQKENI. The CDR3 here is CASSPLAGGSHEQYF. The CDR3, as DNA: TGTGCCAGCTCACCGTTAGCGGGGGGCTCCCACGAGCAGTACTTC.

This clonotype appeared many times. The chain joins TRBV20-1 to TRBJ1-6; 7 bases fit TRBD1. V shed 6 bases and J 7 bases; nucleotides not matched to a gene: 12. CDR3 length equals 15 residues. From germline, CDR1 is DFQATT and CDR2 SNEGSKA (reference sequence). In nucleotides, the CDR3 is TGCAGTGCCGCTACGGCCGGACAGGAAAATTCACCCCTCCACTTT. This encodes CSAATAGQENSPLHF.

This clonotype was detected ten times or more. The chain combines TRBV25-1 with TRBJ2-4; no clear D gene. The CDR3 runs 17 residues. Trimming removed 1 base at V and 0 bases at J, with 13 bases between. CDR1 is MGHDK and CDR2 is SYGVNS in the germline V gene. The CDR3 loop is CASSESAGVLAKNIQYF. The CDR3 DNA reads TGTGCCAGCAGTGAATCGGCCGGCGTACTAGCCAAAAACATTCAGTACTTC.

This clonotype showed up many times. This chain joins TRBV5-1 and TRBJ1-1; D gene uncertain. The CDR3 spans 17 residues. Trimming pared 4 bases from V and 1 base from J, leaving 20 bases between. Germline CDR1 SGHRS, CDR2 YFSETQ. CDR3 nucleotide sequence: TGCGCCAGCAGCCGGATGGGCGGTAATTTTTGGAACACTGAAGCTTTCTTT. This encodes CASSRMGGNFWNTEAFF.

The rearrangement links TRBV7-8 to TRBJ2-1, with a possible D match to TRBD2 (5 bases). CDR1 is SGHVS and CDR2 is FQNEAQ in the germline V gene. CDR3 length: 16 amino acids. The V gene lost 5 bases and the J gene lost 7 bases, with 21 bases spanning the gap. CDR3 sequence: CASSIPGLHATNEQFF. For the CDR3, the DNA is TGTGCCAGCAGCATACCTGGACTCCATGCGACGAATGAGCAGTTCTTC.

The table lists this clonotype with many counts. This chain connects TRBV5-1 to TRBJ2-3; a possible D gene is TRBD1 (6 bases). Germline V gene lookup returns CDR1 SGHRS and CDR2 YFSETQ. Trimming shortened V by 1 base and J by 4 bases, and 10 bases separated the two germline ends. The CDR3 totals 14 residues. The CDR3 region is CASSLQQGPDTQYF. The CDR3 bases are TGCGCCAGCAGCTTGCAACAGGGCCCAGATACGCAGTATTTT.

This clonotype was found many times. V gene TRBV6-1 combines with J gene TRBJ2-5; 14 bases agree with TRBD2. There are 16 residues in the CDR3. Trimming at V came to 5 bases and at J to 2 bases, leaving 4 bases not matched to a gene. Germline V CDR1 and CDR2: MNHNS, SASEGT. The CDR3 nucleotides read TGTGCCAGCAGTCCCGGACTAGCGGGGGGACAAGAGACCCAGTACTTC. This codes for CASSPGLAGGQETQYF.

This clonotype was detected ten times or more. The chain's CDR3 is CASSPRDEQYF. The CDR3 DNA reads TGTGCCAGCAGTCCCAGGGACGAGCAGTACTTC. The chain combines TRBV12-3 or TRBV12-4 with TRBJ2-7; maybe TRBD1 (5 bases). Trimming took off 5 bases at V and 5 bases at J, with 7 bases between the two ends. This CDR3 has 11 residues.

The rearrangement joins TRBV4-2 to TRBJ2-7, with 7 positions matching TRBD2. V lost 0 bases to trimming and J lost 3 bases; unmatched junction nucleotides: 11. CDR1 is LGHNA, CDR2 YNFKEQ, per germline. CDR3 size: 17 residues. DNA for the CDR3: TGTGCCAGCAGCCAAGAAAAGGTGGGGGGGACCGACTACGAGCAGTACTTC. It specifies CASSQEKVGGTDYEQYF.

This clonotype was recorded at least ten times. The rearrangement joins TRBV29-1 to TRBJ2-3; D unclear. The CDR3 has 12 residues. V lost 0 bases and J 6 bases, leaving 7 bases between the germline ends. Germline V gives CDR1 SQVTM, CDR2 ANQGSEA. This CDR3 reads CSVEDSRDTQYF. The DNA for the CDR3 is TGCAGCGTTGAAGATTCTCGGGATACGCAGTATTTT.

There are many counts of this clonotype. This chain joins TRBV5-1 and TRBJ2-1, with 10 bases fitting TRBD2. In germline, CDR1 is SGHRS, CDR2 YFSETQ. This CDR3 has 15 residues. The V segment lost 4 bases and the J segment 5 bases; nucleotides outside the gene matches: 6. The CDR3 region is CASSLTSGNNNEQFF. The CDR3 DNA is TGCGCCAGCAGCCTCACTAGCGGGAACAACAATGAGCAGTTCTTC.

On this clonotype itself: The junction and the germline gene differ at one end; a read error may be behind it. This chain joins TRBV20-1 and TRBJ2-2; TRBD1 matches at 7 bases. In germline, CDR1 is DFQATT, CDR2 SNEGSKA (reference sequence). This CDR3 is 14 amino acids long. DNA of the CDR3: TGCAGTGTCGCCACCGACAGGGTGCCCGGGGAGCTATTTTTT. Translating gives CSVATDRVPGELFF.

The table lists this clonotype with many counts. This could be a read error, since a much larger clone is one nucleotide away. The V call is TRBV5-6, the J call TRBJ2-7; D gene ambiguous. The germline V gene encodes CDR1 SGHDT and CDR2 YYEEEE. The V gene lost 0 bases and the J gene lost 7 bases, with 8 bases spanning the gap. The CDR3 has 12 amino acids. The CDR3 is CASSLGRWEQYF. CDR3 DNA sequence: TGTGCCAGCAGCTTGGGCCGTTGGGAGCAGTACTTC.

In its sample, this clonotype was seen many times. V usage is TRBV5-1 and J usage is TRBJ2-1, with a weak D call TRBD1 (6 bases). In germline, CDR1 is SGHRS, CDR2 YFSETQ. This CDR3 contains 14 residues. V shed 2 bases and J shed 5 bases, with 11 bases lying between them. The DNA of the CDR3 is TGCGCCAGCAGCTTAGGGCAGGGGAACAATGAGCAGTTCTTC. Residues: CASSLGQGNNEQFF.

This clonotype was detected ten times or more. V usage is TRBV3-1 and J usage is TRBJ2-1; TRBD1 matches 9 bases. This CDR3 spans 16 amino acids. After removal of 2 bases from V and 10 bases from J, the junction contained 12 bases not matched to a gene. Germline-derived CDR1 and CDR2 are LGHDT and YNNKEL (reference sequence). As DNA, the CDR3 is TGTGCCAGCAGCCAATTACCCGGGACAGGGAAGGGCGAGCAGTTCTTC. Its translation is CASSQLPGTGKGEQFF.

This clonotype was found many times. V is TRBV5-1 and J is TRBJ2-7, with TRBD1 matching 7 bases. The CDR3 spans 14 residues. The V and J ends lost 1 base and 4 bases, in that order; junction bases with no gene match: 5. In germline, CDR1 is SGHRS, CDR2 YFSETQ. CDR3 in amino acids: CASSLRGRDYEQYF. DNA for the CDR3: TGCGCCAGCAGCTTGAGGGGGCGCGATTACGAGCAGTACTTC.

This clonotype was found many times. J is TRBJ1-4 and V is TRBV5-1, with TRBD1 as a possible D gene (5 bases). Germline V gene sequence: CDR1 SGHRS, CDR2 YFSETQ. Between the trimmed V and J ends, which lost 0 bases and 8 bases, there was a span of 11 bases. The CDR3 totals 14 residues. The DNA of the CDR3 is TGCGCCAGCAGCTTGGATAGGGGCGACGAAAAACTGTTTTTT. This translates into CASSLDRGDEKLFF.

Relative to its sample, this clonotype is medium-sized (0.01 to 0.1%). This chain joins TRBV20-1 and TRBJ2-1, with D perhaps given as TRBD1 or TRBD2 (5 bases each). The V gene lost 6 bases and the J gene lost 14 bases, with 17 bases spanning the gap. This CDR3 spans 11 amino acids. Germline V CDR1 and CDR2: DFQATT, SNEGSKA (reference sequence). CDR3 in amino acids: CSAGRGRQKFF. The CDR3, as DNA: TGCAGTGCGGGTCGGGGCAGGCAGAAGTTCTTC.

This clonotype was recorded many times. The V and J genes are TRBV9 and TRBJ1-2; tentatively, D is TRBD1 (5 bases). The germline V gene encodes CDR1 SGDLS and CDR2 YYNGEE. With 3 bases removed from V and 0 bases from J, the gap between germline ends came to 12 bases. There are 15 residues in the CDR3. The CDR3 DNA reads as TGTGCCAGCAGCGCCCGGGACCGATCTAACTATGGCTACACCTTC. The encoded protein is CASSARDRSNYGYTF.

This clonotype was observed a few times. V gene TRBV19 combines with J gene TRBJ1-5; D gene ambiguous. CDR1 is LNHDA, CDR2 SQIVND, per germline (reference sequence). CDR3 length: 17 residues. Trimming shortened V by 1 base and J by 0 bases, and 13 bases separated the two germline ends. CDR3 amino acids: CASSIVSAGYSNQPQHF. CDR3 nucleotide sequence: TGTGCCAGTAGTATAGTTTCGGCAGGATATAGCAATCAGCCCCAGCATTTT.

This clonotype was observed at least ten times. The chain carries TRBV6-5 and TRBJ2-6; D ambiguous. Germline CDR1 is MNHEY and CDR2 is SVGAGI. CDR3 length: 15 residues. Trimming removed 7 bases from V and 0 bases from J, with 10 bases in between. The CDR3 nucleotides are TGTGCCAGCACCCTGGATCGCTCTGGGGCCAACGTCCTGACTTTC. Its translation is CASTLDRSGANVLTF.

In its sample, this clonotype was seen many times. The chain combines TRBV12-3 or TRBV12-4 with TRBJ2-2; 8 bases line up with TRBD1. Trimming cost V 6 bases and J 6 bases; bases outside gene matches: 6. The CDR3 totals 14 residues. In DNA, the CDR3 is TGTGCCAGCAGAGAGGACAGGGTTGCCGGGGAGCTGTTTTTT. The encoded protein is CASREDRVAGELFF.

This clonotype was recorded at least ten times. The V and J genes are TRBV7-9 and TRBJ1-4; 7 nucleotides line up with TRBD1. The CDR3 is 14 amino acids. Germline V gene data show CDR1 as SEHNR and CDR2 as FQNEAQ (reference sequence). After removal of 5 bases from V and 5 bases from J, the junction contained 5 bases not matched to a gene. DNA of the CDR3: TGTGCCAGCAGCCGGGGACAGTCCAATGAAAAACTGTTTTTT. This encodes CASSRGQSNEKLFF.